This TCR beta chain was sequenced for a study of blood T cells in healthy people across ages. The germline CDR1 and CDR2 sequences are LGHNA and YNFKEQ. This CDR3 contains 15 residues. V trimming: 1 base; J trimming: 3 bases; junction bases outside the gene matches: 5. For the second PCR, which ran for about 7 to 11 cycles, a sample-barcoded 5' primer and a J-beta primer mix were used. TCRdb reprocessed the 5' RACE reads with MiXCR, giving one entry per CDR3 protein. The sample has 1.5 million to 2 million distinct CDR3 sequences, approximately 40% seen once. Sequenced sample: blood. This TCR was recovered from a human donor in good health. The chain combines TRBV4-2 with TRBJ2-7, with 8 bases that match TRBD2. The chain's CDR3 is CASSQGLAIGYEQYF. CDR3 in DNA: TGTGCCAGCAGCCAAGGACTAGCGATAGGCTACGAGCAGTACTTC.